This TCR beta chain was profiled in a study of Graves' ophthalmopathy and Graves' hyperthyroidism. General study results and limits: Both an approximately 70% sensitivity and an approximately 72% specificity characterized the model's predictions of ophthalmopathy progression. Blood contained most expanded thyroid clonotypes exceeding 0.001 frequency.

The study amplified TCR beta CDR3 regions using RNA transcripts. First-round RT-PCR relied on HTBI primers, and a second-round multiplex PCR came next. TCRdb ran MiXCR on the multiplex PCR reads and lists one entry per CDR3 protein. The table shows roughly 13,000 distinct CDR3 sequences, with 50% occurring only once. This clonotype is a singleton in its sample. Its antigen is as yet unknown. V was pared by 6 bases and J by 8 bases, with 10 bases of the junction left unmatched. This CDR3 is built from 13 residues. Per the germline V gene, CDR1 is DFQATT and CDR2 is SNEGSKA (reference sequence). As diagnostic evidence, clinical symptoms, serum thyroxine, TRAb, thyroid ultrasound and orbital computed tomography were relied upon. The starting material, 10 ml of fresh peripheral blood, provided the PBMCs.

This receptor was taken from a woman in her twenties or thirties with Graves' ophthalmopathy. This chain links TRBV20-1 with TRBJ2-7, with 10 nucleotides matching TRBD2. Sequenced input: peripheral blood. The DNA of the CDR3 is TGCAGTGCGGGGACTAGCGCTACCGGCCAGCAGTACTTC. Translated, it gives CSAGTSATGQQYF.